The T cell receptor (beta chain) described here comes from a study of CD8+ T cells in alopecia areata (dated by TCRdb to the late 2010s). For the study in its entirety: The treated patients took part in an open-label pilot trial in which moderate-to-severe alopecia areata was treated with oral tofacitinib at 5 to 10 mg twice daily. Patients stayed on tofacitinib for 6 to 18 months and then had 6 months of follow-up off drug so that delayed response and recurrence could be assessed. For the treated patients, the SALT score, which quantifies what percentage of scalp surface area is affected, served as the measure of disease severity. To study T cell clonal expansion in alopecia areata, the researchers applied high-throughput TCRbeta sequencing to both the C3H/HeJ mouse model and human patients. Human TCRbeta sequencing covered scalp tissue and sorted CD4+ and CD8+ peripheral blood T cells from patchy and totalis/universalis alopecia areata patients and healthy controls. Patients on tofacitinib were biopsied at baseline and after 4 and 24 weeks of treatment, and several of the patients also had a later scalp biopsy. Scalp clonality was compared across normal scalp (n=4), patchy alopecia areata scalp (n=8), and alopecia totalis/universalis scalp (n=8). RNA was extracted with the PAXgene miRNA kit for fixed scalp, the miRNeasy kit for PBMCs, and the RNeasy kit for mouse skin. TCRbeta CDR3 regions were amplified by immunoSEQ multiplex PCR with 35 Vbeta forward and 13 Jbeta reverse primers.

This clone was detected a few times. This receptor's antigen is unknown. Base qualities are missing; no much larger clone stands one base away. The time point label for this specimen denotes: around 4 weeks on oral tofacitinib. The treatment or condition label corresponds to: oral pan-JAK inhibitor, 5-10 mg twice daily. Lesional scalp punch biopsies and peripheral blood were collected from alopecia areata patients. After PBMCs were isolated by density centrifugation and stained for CD3, CD4 and CD8, a FACSAria was used to sort CD4+ and CD8+ T cells. Overall results and qualifications from the work: Tofacitinib significantly decreased scalp clonality and the number of expanded CD8+ clones among the top 100 scalp clones. Unlike mouse skin, which is dominated by gammadelta T cells, normal human skin has resident alphabeta T cells that are also sequenced, and this complicates analysis of the scalp TCR repertoire. The treated cohort was small, with a single nonresponder, so links between baseline CD8+ expansion and response need larger studies. During tofacitinib treatment, many expanded lesional clones remained in scalp and blood, and this persistence may partly explain relapse after treatment is stopped. Compared with normal scalp, lesional scalp, particularly in alopecia totalis/universalis, had higher clonality and more expanded CD8+ clones, which suggests antigenic drive. Compared with mice, TCR sequences shared between patients were less clear, possibly partly because of HLA diversity across the patient population.

The library came from the immunoSEQ multiplex PCR assay. RNA was extracted from all samples and reverse transcribed into cDNA as template for TCR sequencing. SuperScript III was used to make first-strand cDNA, primed with a 2:1 mix of oligo-dT and random hexamers. A synthetic immune receptor repertoire was used to gauge amplification bias, and whatever bias remained was removed computationally. On the study's bioinformatics: Raw reads were preprocessed to remove errors, and CDR3 was defined according to IMGT conventions as the region from the conserved cysteine to phenylalanine. To get clonality, Shannon entropy was normalized by log2 of the number of productive unique TCRs and the result was subtracted from 1. Whether scalp clones were CD4 or CD8 was inferred by matching scalp TCRbeta sequences against CD4 and CD8 repertoires sorted from blood. The source is immuneACCESS, and TCRdb retained only in-frame sequences with V and J called. Part of the clones is not carried over; for the studies checked, unresolved V genes explain less than half of this, and the remainder is unexplained. That table is the source of V, J and clone size, and D and trimming were worked out from the DNA. This sample has 140,000 to 150,000 clones in its table, and nearly 55% of those were observed once. More than 15% of the sample is taken by the ten largest.

The receptor comes from a human donor with alopecia areata. The sample in question was CD8+ T cells sorted from blood, obtained at week 4, from a patient treated with tofacitinib.

CDR3 region: CASRGDSNEQFF. The nucleotide sequence reads TGTGCCAGCAGAGGGGACAGTAATGAGCAGTTCTTC. The V gene is TRBV2 and the J gene is TRBJ2-1; a stretch of 7 junction bases matches TRBD1. Measured from the cysteine to the phenylalanine, the CDR3 is 12 residues long. Solely the CDR3 DNA is kept, with 36 bases framed from the first base. The germline V and J ends show losses of 6 bases and 7 bases respectively, and no gene match explains 3 bases of the junction. According to the germline V gene, CDR1 reads SNHLY and CDR2 reads FYNNEI. Full variable domain (CDR3 extended with the reference TRBV2 and TRBJ2-1 proteins): EPEVTQTPSHQVTQMGQEVILRCVPISNHLYFYWYRQILGQKVEFLVSFYNNEISEKSEIFDDQFSVERPDGSNFTLKIRSTKLEDSAMYFCASRGDSNEQFFGPGTRLTVL.